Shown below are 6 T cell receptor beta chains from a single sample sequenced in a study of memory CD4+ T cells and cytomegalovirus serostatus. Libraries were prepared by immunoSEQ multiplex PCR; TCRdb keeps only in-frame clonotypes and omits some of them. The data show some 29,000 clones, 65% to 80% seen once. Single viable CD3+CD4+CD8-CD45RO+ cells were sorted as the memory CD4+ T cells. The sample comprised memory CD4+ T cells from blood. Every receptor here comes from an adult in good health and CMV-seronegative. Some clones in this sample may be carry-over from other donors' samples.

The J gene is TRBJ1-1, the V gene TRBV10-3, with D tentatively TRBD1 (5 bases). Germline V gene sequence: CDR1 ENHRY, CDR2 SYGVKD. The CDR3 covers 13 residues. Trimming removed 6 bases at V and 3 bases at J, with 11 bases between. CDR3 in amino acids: CAIRDNQDTEAFF. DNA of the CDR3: TGTGCCATCAGGGACAACCAGGACACTGAAGCTTTCTTT.

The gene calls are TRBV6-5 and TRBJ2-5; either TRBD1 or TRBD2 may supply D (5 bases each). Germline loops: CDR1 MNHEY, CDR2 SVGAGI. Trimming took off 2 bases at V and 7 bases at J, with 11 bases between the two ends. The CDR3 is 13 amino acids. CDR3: CASSYGGLGTQYF. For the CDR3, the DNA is TGTGCCAGCAGTTACGGGGGTTTGGGGACCCAGTACTTC.

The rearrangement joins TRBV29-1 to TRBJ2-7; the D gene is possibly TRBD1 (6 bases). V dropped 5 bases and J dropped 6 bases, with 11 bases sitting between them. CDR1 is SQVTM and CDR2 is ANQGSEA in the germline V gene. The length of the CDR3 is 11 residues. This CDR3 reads CSVTGLSEQYF. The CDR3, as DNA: TGCAGCGTTACAGGGTTGAGCGAGCAGTACTTC.

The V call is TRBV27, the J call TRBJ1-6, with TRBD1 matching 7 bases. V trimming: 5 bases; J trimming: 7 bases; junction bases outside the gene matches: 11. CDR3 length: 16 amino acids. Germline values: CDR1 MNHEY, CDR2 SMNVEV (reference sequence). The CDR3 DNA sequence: TGTGCCAGCAGTCTACTTAGCAGGGGGATCAATTCACCCCTCCACTTT. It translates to CASSLLSRGINSPLHF.

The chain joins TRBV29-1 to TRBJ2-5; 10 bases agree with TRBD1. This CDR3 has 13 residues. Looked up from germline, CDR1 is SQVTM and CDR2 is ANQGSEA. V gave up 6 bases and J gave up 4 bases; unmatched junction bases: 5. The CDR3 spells CSVNGQGGETQYF. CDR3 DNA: TGCAGCGTAAACGGACAGGGGGGAGAGACCCAGTACTTC.

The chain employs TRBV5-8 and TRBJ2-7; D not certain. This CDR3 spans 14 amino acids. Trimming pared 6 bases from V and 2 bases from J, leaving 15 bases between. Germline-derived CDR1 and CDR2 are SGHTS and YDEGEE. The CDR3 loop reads CASTRPDPAYEQYF. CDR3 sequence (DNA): TGTGCCAGCACCCGACCGGACCCCGCCTACGAGCAGTACTTC.